These T cell receptor beta chains were read from a single sample in a study of CD8 T cells in Susac syndrome. TCRdb re-called the immunoSEQ multiplex PCR reads with MiXCR, one entry per CDR3 protein. The sample has more than 110,000 distinct CDR3 sequences, approximately 95% seen once. Sequenced input: CD8+ T cells from PBMCs. The source is a human donor in good health. CDR3s include the opening cysteine and the closing phenylalanine or tryptophan. A D gene is named only where the DNA matches it firmly. Only some rows state a clone size, as once, few, many or a class for expanded clones.

CDR3 protein	CDR3 DNA	V gene	clone size	J gene	D gene
CASREGQLEAFF	TGCGCCAGCAGAGAGGGCCAGTTAGAAGCTTTCTTT	TRBV5-1	-	TRBJ1-1	-
CASSFGRRSSYEQYF	TGTGCCAGCAGTTTCGGTCGGAGGAGCTCCTACGAGCAGTACTTC	TRBV28	-	TRBJ2-7	-
CATSRDSPLALVSNEQFF	TGTGCCACCAGCAGAGATTCCCCACTAGCCCTAGTTTCGAATGAGCAGTTCTTC	TRBV15	-	TRBJ2-1	-
CASSLASPRLSNEQFF	TGTGCCAGCAGCTTAGCGTCCCCTCGGTTGAGTAATGAGCAGTTCTTC	TRBV7-9	-	TRBJ2-1	-
CAWSVGDRKDTQYF	TGTGCCTGGAGTGTAGGCGACCGGAAAGATACGCAGTATTTT	TRBV30	-	TRBJ2-3	-
CATSDTGLAGQTDTQYF	TGTGCCACCAGTGACACCGGACTAGCGGGGCAAACAGATACGCAGTATTTT	TRBV24-1	-	TRBJ2-3	TRBD2
CASSISGVYNEQFF	TGTGCCAGCAGTATAAGCGGGGTTTACAATGAGCAGTTCTTC	TRBV27	-	TRBJ2-1	TRBD2
CASGTHQETQYF	TGTGCCAGCGGGACGCACCAAGAGACCCAGTACTTC	TRBV6-5	-	TRBJ2-5	-
CASNKQREIYEQYF	TGTGCCAGCAATAAGCAGCGGGAGATCTACGAGCAGTACTTC	TRBV27	-	TRBJ2-7	TRBD2
CASRLGGTEQFF	TGTGCCAGTAGGCTCGGGGGGACTGAGCAGTTCTTC	TRBV19	-	TRBJ2-1	TRBD2
CASSLGIYTYNEQFF	TGTGCCAGCAGCTTAGGGATCTATACCTACAATGAGCAGTTCTTC	TRBV7-2	-	TRBJ2-1	-
CASTGIDEQFF	TGTGCCAGCACGGGTATAGATGAGCAGTTCTTC	TRBV7-9	-	TRBJ2-1	-
CASSFLDVRVEQFF	TGTGCCAGCAGTTTCCTTGATGTCCGGGTTGAGCAGTTCTTC	TRBV12-3/TRBV12-4	-	TRBJ2-1	-
CASTSGSPNYGYTF	TGTGCCAGCACCTCAGGGTCGCCGAACTATGGCTACACCTTC	TRBV27	-	TRBJ1-2	-
CASSVRTSSTDTQYF	TGTGCCAGCAGCGTCAGGACGTCTAGCACAGATACGCAGTATTTT	TRBV9	-	TRBJ2-3	-
CASSEGRTQETQYF	TGTGCCAGCAGTGAGGGCAGAACCCAAGAGACCCAGTACTTC	TRBV25-1	-	TRBJ2-5	-
CSVAGDGEQFF	TGCAGCGTTGCAGGGGATGGTGAGCAGTTCTTC	TRBV29-1	-	TRBJ2-1	-
CASSTNNEQFF	TGTGCCAGCAGTACAAACAATGAGCAGTTCTTC	TRBV27	-	TRBJ2-1	-
CASSQYPDGASTDTQYF	TGTGCCAGCAGCCAATACCCAGACGGGGCTAGCACAGATACGCAGTATTTT	TRBV4-2	-	TRBJ2-3	-
CSARDGGYNEQFF	TGCAGTGCTAGAGATGGGGGGTACAATGAGCAGTTCTTC	TRBV20-1	-	TRBJ2-1	-
CSVEEGTYNEQFF	TGCAGCGTTGAAGAGGGTACATACAATGAGCAGTTCTTC	TRBV29-1	-	TRBJ2-1	-
CASSPNGGSADTQYF	TGTGCCAGCAGTCCAAACGGGGGATCCGCAGATACGCAGTATTTT	TRBV6-5	-	TRBJ2-3	-
CSAPDRVRDGYTF	TGCAGTGCCCCCGACAGGGTTAGGGATGGCTACACCTTC	TRBV20-1	-	TRBJ1-2	TRBD1
CASSFPDTQYF	TGTGCCAGCAGTTTCCCAGATACGCAGTATTTT	TRBV6-2/TRBV6-3	-	TRBJ2-3	-
CAWSLPSYEQYF	TGTGCCTGGAGTCTCCCCTCCTACGAGCAGTACTTC	TRBV30	-	TRBJ2-7	-
CASSYGKGSYEQYF	TGTGCCAGCAGTTACGGGAAAGGGTCCTACGAGCAGTACTTC	TRBV27	-	TRBJ2-7	-
CASSFSSSNTGELFF	TGTGCCAGCAGTTTCAGCAGCTCGAACACCGGGGAGCTGTTTTTT	TRBV28	-	TRBJ2-2	-
CASSRPIYGYTF	TGTGCCAGCAGTCGGCCGATCTATGGCTACACCTTC	TRBV28	-	TRBJ1-2	-
CASRPGPPYEQYF	TGTGCCAGCCGACCAGGGCCGCCCTACGAGCAGTACTTC	TRBV19	-	TRBJ2-7	-
CASSLAVSGANVLTF	TGTGCCAGCAGCTTAGCCGTCTCTGGGGCCAACGTCCTGACTTTC	TRBV7-9	-	TRBJ2-6	-
CASSQDDGTLTYNEQFF	TGTGCCAGCAGCCAAGATGACGGGACTCTCACCTACAATGAGCAGTTCTTC	TRBV3-1	-	TRBJ2-1	-
CASRPGGSYEQYF	TGTGCCAGCAGACCGGGCGGGAGCTACGAGCAGTACTTC	TRBV28	-	TRBJ2-7	TRBD2
CASSYGLVYNEQFF	TGTGCCAGCAGTTACGGGCTAGTCTACAATGAGCAGTTCTTC	TRBV6-2/TRBV6-3	-	TRBJ2-1	-
CASSVGDWNEQFF	TGTGCCAGCAGCGTAGGGGATTGGAATGAGCAGTTCTTC	TRBV9	-	TRBJ2-1	-
CASSQDNDYEQYF	TGTGCCAGCAGCCAAGACAACGACTACGAGCAGTACTTC	TRBV14	-	TRBJ2-7	-
CASSGGNEQYF	TGTGCCAGCAGCGGAGGGAATGAGCAGTACTTC	TRBV5-4	once	TRBJ2-7	-
CATSTGTGRLNEQFF	TGTGCCACCAGCACCGGGACAGGGAGACTTAATGAGCAGTTCTTC	TRBV15	-	TRBJ2-1	TRBD1
CAWSLAVNYGYTF	TGTGCCTGGAGCTTGGCAGTAAACTATGGCTACACCTTC	TRBV30	-	TRBJ1-2	-
CSVVGGAEDWNEQFF	TGCAGCGTTGTAGGGGGCGCAGAGGACTGGAATGAGCAGTTCTTC	TRBV29-1	-	TRBJ2-1	TRBD1
CSVFTSASYNEQFF	TGCAGCGTCTTCACTAGCGCCTCCTACAATGAGCAGTTCTTC	TRBV29-1	-	TRBJ2-1	TRBD2
CASLLEKNTEAFF	TGTGCCAGCCTTTTAGAGAAGAACACTGAAGCTTTCTTT	TRBV13	-	TRBJ1-1	-
CASSQAPGLAGLEQYF	TGCGCCAGCAGCCAGGCTCCGGGACTAGCGGGACTCGAGCAGTACTTC	TRBV4-3	once	TRBJ2-7	TRBD2
CASSVGPGPNIQYF	TGTGCCAGCAGCGTAGGCCCAGGGCCAAACATTCAGTACTTC	TRBV9	-	TRBJ2-4	-
CASSFVAGNNEQFF	TGTGCCAGCAGCTTCGTTGCGGGGAACAATGAGCAGTTCTTC	TRBV7-8	once	TRBJ2-1	-
CASSMGFNQPQHF	TGTGCCAGTAGTATGGGCTTCAATCAGCCCCAGCATTTT	TRBV19	-	TRBJ1-5	-
CSARDRGRYEQYF	TGCAGTGCTAGGGACAGGGGCAGATACGAGCAGTACTTC	TRBV20-1	-	TRBJ2-7	TRBD1
CASSLTSNEQFF	TGTGCCAGCAGCCTGACTAGCAATGAGCAGTTCTTC	TRBV3-1	once	TRBJ2-1	-
CASSHSNQPQHF	TGTGCCAGCAGCCACAGCAATCAGCCCCAGCATTTT	TRBV27	-	TRBJ1-5	-
CASSQDHRETYEQYF	TGTGCCAGCAGCCAAGATCACAGGGAGACCTACGAGCAGTACTTC	TRBV3-1	-	TRBJ2-7	-
CATSTISGANVLTF	TGTGCCACCAGCACTATTTCTGGGGCCAACGTCCTGACTTTC	TRBV15	-	TRBJ2-6	-
CASSLSALYGYTF	TGTGCCAGCAGTTTGTCAGCCCTCTATGGCTACACCTTC	TRBV27	-	TRBJ1-2	-
CATSDSHLGAGVVNEQFF	TGTGCCACCAGTGATTCCCATCTAGGGGCTGGTGTGGTCAATGAGCAGTTCTTC	TRBV24-1	-	TRBJ2-1	-
CASSTTASPYYEQYF	TGTGCCAGCAGTACGACAGCCTCCCCGTATTACGAGCAGTACTTC	TRBV6-2/TRBV6-3	-	TRBJ2-7	-
CASSFGLRYYEQYF	TGTGCCAGCAGCTTCGGGCTCCGGTACTACGAGCAGTACTTC	TRBV7-9	-	TRBJ2-7	-
CSARTGLGLISGYTF	TGCAGTGCTAGGACAGGGTTGGGGTTGATCTCTGGCTACACCTTC	TRBV20-1	-	TRBJ1-2	TRBD1
CASSFNRLAKNIQYF	TGTGCCAGCAGCTTCAACCGTTTAGCCAAAAACATTCAGTACTTC	TRBV7-2	-	TRBJ2-4	-
CASSIGGLAEPAYEQYF	TGTGCCAGTAGTATCGGGGGACTAGCGGAGCCAGCCTACGAGCAGTACTTC	TRBV19	-	TRBJ2-7	TRBD2